The next 25 T cell receptor beta chains were all read from a single sample in a study of shared clonotypes between healthy human individuals. Libraries were prepared by immunoSEQ multiplex PCR; TCRdb keeps only in-frame clonotypes and omits some of them. Of roughly 1,800,000 clones listed, just under 95% were seen once; the top ten hold 0.9% to 1.5%. Terminally differentiated effector memory CD45RA+ cells were left out of the naive CD8 fraction, which was CD45RO-negative and positively selected for CCR7. The sample was naive CD8+ T cells sorted from blood. These receptors originate from a man aged 18-30 years in good health.

The chain combines TRBV30 with TRBJ1-1, with a possible D match to TRBD1 (5 bases). CDR1 is GTSNPN and CDR2 is SVGIG in the germline V gene (reference sequence). The V and J ends lost 3 bases and 3 bases respectively, with 11 bases between them. The CDR3 contains 13 residues. CDR3 region: CAWRTGTYTEAFF. In nucleotides, the CDR3 is TGTGCCTGGAGGACCGGGACCTACACTGAAGCTTTCTTT.

The gene calls are TRBV7-8 and TRBJ2-7; TRBD1 matches at 9 bases. V shed 4 bases, J shed 5 bases, and the junction held 9 bases outside the gene matches. The length of the CDR3 is 15 residues. CDR1 and CDR2 (germline): SGHVS, FQNEAQ. The CDR3 DNA is TGTGCCAGCAGCTCATACAGGGGGCGCCTCGACGAGCAGTACTTC. This sequence encodes CASSSYRGRLDEQYF.

Details on this clone: The sample has other DNA sequences that encode this CDR3 too. CDR3 residues: CASSLDAEETQYF. The CDR3 nucleotides are TGTGCCAGCAGTTTAGATGCGGAAGAGACCCAGTACTTC. This chain uses TRBV27 with TRBJ2-5; D is undetermined. The CDR3 totals 13 residues. The V and J ends lost 2 bases and 3 bases respectively, with 7 bases between them. The germline V gene has CDR1 MNHEY and CDR2 SMNVEV (reference sequence).

Concerning this clone: Other nucleotide sequences from this sample produce the same CDR3. The J gene is TRBJ1-5, the V gene TRBV7-9; TRBD1 might be the D (6 bases). Germline V CDR1 and CDR2: SEHNR, FQNEAQ (reference sequence). The CDR3 is 14 amino acids. Trimming left V 5 bases short and J 1 base short, with 9 bases between. The CDR3 here is CASSAGQSNQPQHF. CDR3 nucleotides: TGTGCCAGCAGCGCCGGACAGAGCAATCAGCCCCAGCATTTT.

The chain has TRBV28 and TRBJ1-4; D is ambiguous. From germline, CDR1 is MDHEN and CDR2 SYDVKM. This CDR3 region has 15 residues. V was pared by 4 bases and J by 8 bases, with 17 bases between. As DNA, the CDR3 is TGTGCCAGCAGTTCTCAGACCATAAATGGGGAAAAACTGTTTTTT. This translates into CASSSQTINGEKLFF.

The CDR3 protein is CAISDFGTSGSGRVRETQYF. The CDR3 coding sequence is TGTGCCATCAGTGACTTCGGGACCAGCGGAAGCGGGAGGGTCAGAGAGACCCAGTACTTC. The genes are TRBV10-3 and TRBJ2-5; 10 bases line up with TRBD2. The CDR3 contains 20 residues. V shed 3 bases, J shed 4 bases, and the junction held 20 bases outside the gene matches. In germline, CDR1 is ENHRY, CDR2 SYGVKD.

The rearrangement uses TRBV11-2 and TRBJ2-2, with TRBD1 matching 8 bases. Germline CDR1 and CDR2: SGHAT and FQNNGV. The V segment lost 5 bases and the J segment 4 bases; nucleotides outside the gene matches: 6. This CDR3 region has 15 residues. The CDR3 nucleotides are TGTGCCAGCAGCGTCAGGGGGCTGGGCACCGGGGAGCTGTTTTTT. Translation: CASSVRGLGTGELFF. The whole variable domain, filled in from reference TRBV11-2 and TRBJ2-2, reads EAGVAQSPRYKIIEKRQSVAFWCNPISGHATLYWYQQILGQGPKLLIQFQNNGVVDDSQLPKDRFSAERLKGVDSTLKIQPAKLEDSAVYLCASSVRGLGTGELFFGEGSRLTVL.

The chain has TRBV7-9 and TRBJ2-5; 7 bases agree with TRBD2. The germline V gene encodes CDR1 SEHNR and CDR2 FQNEAQ (reference sequence). V was clipped by 5 bases and J by 1 base; unmatched bases: 10. The CDR3 is 16 amino acids. The CDR3 loop is CASSPSASGRQETQYF. The CDR3 DNA sequence: TGTGCCAGCAGCCCAAGTGCTAGCGGACGCCAAGAGACCCAGTACTTC.

V is TRBV27 and J is TRBJ2-7, with TRBD2 matching 13 bases. After removal of 4 bases from V and 5 bases from J, the junction contained 11 bases not matched to a gene. The CDR3 has 17 residues. Per the germline V gene, CDR1 is MNHEY and CDR2 is SMNVEV (reference sequence). CDR3 amino acids: CASSSLGLAGPPHEQYF. As DNA, the CDR3 is TGTGCCAGCAGTTCTCTGGGACTAGCGGGACCCCCCCACGAGCAGTACTTC.

This chain uses TRBV10-2 with TRBJ1-1, with a tentative D call TRBD1 (5 bases). This CDR3 is built from 15 residues. The ends were cut back, 0 bases at V and 6 bases at J, with 14 bases in the middle. Germline values: CDR1 WSHSY, CDR2 SAAADI. The CDR3 protein is CASSESRGHFPEAFF. The CDR3 coding sequence is TGCGCCAGCAGTGAGTCAAGGGGCCACTTTCCTGAAGCTTTCTTT.

The rearrangement links TRBV4-1 to TRBJ2-7, with D perhaps TRBD2 (6 bases). The V gene lost 0 bases and the J gene lost 2 bases, with 17 bases spanning the gap. Germline V gene lookup returns CDR1 MGHRA and CDR2 YSYEKL. The CDR3 has 17 amino acids. CDR3 amino acids: CASSQDDRLEVPYEQYF. The CDR3 DNA reads TGCGCCAGCAGCCAAGATGATAGACTAGAAGTTCCCTACGAGCAGTACTTC.

This chain links TRBV27 with TRBJ2-2; 7 positions match TRBD2. This CDR3 has 16 amino acids. J gave up 6 bases and V 3 bases, and 10 bases lay outside the gene matches. Germline CDR1 MNHEY, CDR2 SMNVEV (reference sequence). CDR3 nucleotide sequence: TGTGCCAGCAGTTTCGGGGCGGGAGACTTTCCCGGGGAGCTGTTTTTT. As protein: CASSFGAGDFPGELFF.

The chain uses TRBV5-4 and TRBJ1-2; 8 bases line up with TRBD1. V shed 2 bases, J shed 1 base, and the junction held 4 bases outside the gene matches. The CDR3 extends over 15 amino acids. Per the germline V gene, CDR1 is SGHNT and CDR2 is YYREEE (reference sequence). CDR3: CASSFQGALNYGYTF. CDR3 sequence (DNA): TGTGCCAGCAGCTTTCAGGGGGCTCTTAACTATGGCTACACCTTC.

The chain joins TRBV7-9 to TRBJ2-4; perhaps D is TRBD1 or TRBD2 (5 bases each). V gave up 4 bases and J gave up 6 bases, with 7 bases separating them. CDR1 and CDR2 from the germline V gene are SEHNR and FQNEAQ (reference sequence). The CDR3 loop spans 12 amino acids. In DNA form, the CDR3 reads TGTGCCAGCAGCTGGGACCCAAACATTCAGTACTTC. Protein: CASSWDPNIQYF.

Comment on this clone: The same CDR3 arises from other DNA sequences in this sample as well. The rearrangement links TRBV9 to TRBJ2-7; tentatively, D is TRBD1 (6 bases). CDR1 is SGDLS, CDR2 YYNGEE, per germline. There are 14 residues in the CDR3. V gave up 0 bases and J gave up 2 bases, with 9 bases separating them. Here the CDR3 reads CASSVGAGAYEQYF. CDR3 in DNA: TGTGCCAGCAGCGTAGGGGCAGGGGCCTACGAGCAGTACTTC.

The rearrangement joins TRBV4-1 to TRBJ2-7, with D perhaps matching TRBD1 (5 bases). Germline CDR1 and CDR2: MGHRA and YSYEKL. The CDR3 spans 14 residues. The V end lost 4 bases, the J end lost 3 bases, and 13 bases lay between the germline ends. The CDR3 protein is CASSPAGFYYEQYF. CDR3 nucleotides: TGCGCCAGCAGCCCAGCAGGGTTTTACTACGAGCAGTACTTC.

CDR3 sequence: CASSSPGPTNEKLFF. CDR3 coding DNA: TGTGCCAGCAGTTCCCCTGGGCCAACTAATGAAAAACTGTTTTTT. The chain uses TRBV28 and TRBJ1-4; D not resolved. The CDR3 is made up of 15 amino acids. V lost 4 bases to trimming and J lost 0 bases, with 9 bases between them. The germline V gene encodes CDR1 MDHEN and CDR2 SYDVKM.

The chain combines TRBV6-1 with TRBJ1-2, with D hard to call. This CDR3 is 14 amino acids long. The germline V gene encodes CDR1 MNHNS and CDR2 SASEGT. Trimming took off 2 bases at V and 8 bases at J, with 15 bases between the two ends. The CDR3: CASSEWDAPFGYTF. The CDR3 DNA reads as TGTGCCAGCAGTGAATGGGATGCCCCTTTCGGCTACACCTTC.

The rearrangement uses TRBV7-9 and TRBJ2-1, with a possible D match to TRBD1 (6 bases). Germline-derived CDR1 and CDR2 are SEHNR and FQNEAQ (reference sequence). The CDR3 is made up of 13 amino acids. V was pared by 2 bases and J by 9 bases, with 11 bases between. The CDR3 spells CASSLLQGSEQFF. The DNA of the CDR3 is TGTGCCAGCAGCTTATTACAGGGTTCTGAGCAGTTCTTC.

The V gene is TRBV6-6, the J gene TRBJ2-7, with D perhaps being TRBD1 or TRBD2 (6 bases each). The ends were cut back, 2 bases at V and 4 bases at J, with 9 bases in the middle. This CDR3 region has 13 residues. The V gene's germline CDR1 is MNHNY and CDR2 SVGAGI (reference sequence). The CDR3 here is CASSYEGGYEQYF. The CDR3 DNA reads as TGTGCCAGCAGTTACGAAGGGGGGTACGAGCAGTACTTC.

V usage is TRBV4-3 and J usage is TRBJ2-2; D unresolved. Germline values: CDR1 LGHNA, CDR2 YSLEER. The CDR3 spans 16 residues. V lost 1 base to trimming and J lost 7 bases, with 16 bases between them. The CDR3 sequence: CASSQARSLVNGELFF. The CDR3 nucleotides are TGCGCCAGCAGCCAAGCCCGGTCTCTAGTTAACGGGGAGCTGTTTTTT.

The chain links TRBV4-1 to TRBJ2-2; 13 positions agree with TRBD2. Germline CDR1 MGHRA, CDR2 YSYEKL. The CDR3 has 18 amino acids. Trimming cost V 6 bases and J 2 bases; bases outside gene matches: 9. CDR3: CASSPGGLAGVNTGELFF. The CDR3 region has the DNA TGCGCCAGCAGTCCCGGTGGACTAGCGGGGGTCAACACCGGGGAGCTGTTTTTT.

This rearrangement joins TRBV11-2 to TRBJ2-1; a possible D gene is TRBD2 (5 bases). The CDR3 is 16 amino acids. Trimming removed 3 bases from V and 1 base from J, with 13 bases in between. CDR1 and CDR2 (germline): SGHAT, FQNNGV. The chain's CDR3 is CASSLSVGSSYNEQFF. The CDR3 DNA is TGTGCCAGCAGCTTGAGTGTTGGGAGTTCCTACAATGAGCAGTTCTTC.

This CDR3 reads CASSALRGRERTDTQYF. In DNA form, the CDR3 reads TGTGCCAGCAGCGCCCTTCGTGGGCGGGAGCGCACAGATACGCAGTATTTT. This sequence joins TRBV7-9 and TRBJ2-3, with 7 positions matching TRBD2. Germline CDR1 reads SEHNR; CDR2 reads FQNEAQ (reference sequence). The trim removed 5 bases at V and 1 base at J, leaving 12 bases unmatched. CDR3 length: 17 amino acids.

V is TRBV5-4 and J is TRBJ1-1, with D unclear. The CDR3 sequence is 14 residues long. Germline CDR1 reads SGHNT; CDR2 reads YYREEE (reference sequence). V was pared by 0 bases and J by 3 bases, with 9 bases between. The CDR3 DNA reads as TGTGCCAGCAGCTTGGAAGCGGGCGACACTGAAGCTTTCTTT. Translation gives CASSLEAGDTEAFF.